The T cell receptor beta chain described here comes from a study of shared clonotypes between healthy human individuals (dated by TCRdb to about 2020). Broadly, across the study: The cohort included three men and a couple of women between 18 and 49 years of age. For each donor, three plates each were used for CD4 naive and CD4 memory, two plates were used for CD8 naive, and one plate was used for CD8 memory. The study deeply sequenced blood TCR repertoires of several healthy adults to estimate repertoire size and the extent of clonotype sharing between individuals. To increase sequencing depth and limit assay-specific biases, TCR repertoire library preparation and sequencing were carried out by different laboratories using diverse techniques. Between about 0.85 and 8.9 billion PBMCs per donor were obtained by leukapheresis.

Using the deep immunoSEQ assay, multiplex PCR amplified TCR CDR3 regions from genomic DNA. For each cell subset, the extracted genomic DNA was distributed evenly across all wells of several immunoSEQ 96-well plates, and each plate served as one replicate. For sorted subsets, each replicate PCR was loaded with 200 ng genomic DNA, equivalent to about 30,000 T cell genomes. Purified libraries were measured with a Qubit 3.0 fluorometer, size-checked on a Bioanalyzer 2100, and measured again with the KAPA Library Quantification kit. Every immunoSEQ 96-well plate was sequenced on a separate single-read 150-cycle Illumina NextSeq 550 flow cell. As for the authors' bioinformatics: The immunoSEQ output contained only junctional sequences without quality scores, so filtering could not match that applied to full-length reads. To assign V/J genes and CDR3, sequences were annotated against IMGT germline references using PyIR, a Python wrapper for IgBLAST v1.9. Reads were filtered out if the reads had weak V/J assignments (E-value above 1e-6), no CDR3, stop codons, out-of-frame junctions, or ambiguous translated residues. V3J clonotypes were defined as sequences sharing the same inferred V gene, J gene, and CDR3 amino acid sequence. Percentage overlap between repertoires was calculated by dividing the number of shared unique clonotypes by the size of the smaller repertoire. Richness of each repertoire was evaluated using RTK rarefaction, the Chao1 estimator, and Recon v2.1 estimates of unobserved clonotypes. Generation probabilities for all TCRbeta clonotypes obtained by the gDNA method from a few donors were computed using OLGA. Entries here come from immuneACCESS through TCRdb and include only in-frame sequences with V and J called. Some clones fail to appear in such tables; in the studies checked, an unresolved V gene covers under half of the shortfall, and the cause of the remainder is unknown. The V and J calls and clone size were taken over from that table, and D and trimming were inferred from the DNA. For this sample there are 2 million to 3 million clones; over 85% appear just once. Of the sample, 0.36% falls within the top ten clones.

Reading the germline V gene gives CDR1 MDHEN and CDR2 SYDVKM. The CDR3 runs 14 residues from the cysteine to the phenylalanine. Only CDR3 DNA is held: 42 bases, read in frame from base 1. V gives up 3 bases and J gives up 6 bases, and the segment between their germline ends measures 12 bases. As regards this clone: Its antigen is currently not known. Per-base qualities were not stored, and no clone one base away is much larger.

The donors were healthy, HIV-negative adults with no recently reported acute infections or vaccinations. Every donor was a Caucasian adult living in Nashville, Tennessee, USA. CD4+ T cells were enriched by magnetic negative selection, after which naive cells were positively selected on CD45RA and the negative fraction was taken as the memory subset. Blood was collected by leukapheresis, and PBMCs were isolated by Ficoll-Histopaque density gradient centrifugation and then cryopreserved in liquid nitrogen vapor phase. Purity and quantity of every magnetically sorted T cell population were checked by analytical flow cytometry. From each sorted fraction, genomic DNA was isolated and quantified by UV absorbance on a Nanodrop 2000c. The paper's findings and limits, for the study overall: Clonotypes shared by all four sorted-subset donors showed higher generation probabilities than non-shared clonotypes. Incomplete sequencing was indicated by rarefaction of sorted-subset datasets, despite the large sequencing depth. Pairwise subsampling indicated that sequencing depth was expected to affect the degree of clonotype sharing among donors. The genetic and exposure-history diversity represented was limited by the small number of donors. Across four donors, around 5% of naive CD4, approximately 4% of naive CD8, around 2.5% of memory CD4, and roughly 0.4% of memory CD8 clonotypes were shared. Sampling was limited to blood, and TCR repertoires in tissue likely differ from TCR repertoires in blood. Larger estimated clonotype richness was generally found for naive subsets than for memory subsets.

The source is a man between 18 and 35 years old in good health. Some clones in this sample may be carry-over from other donors' samples. The V gene is TRBV28 and the J gene is TRBJ2-4, with the D gene uncertain. Sample: naive CD4+ T cells from PBMCs. The sample's cell subset or site label, in plain terms: CD45RA+ positively selected. The DNA sequence follows: TGTGCCAGCAGTTTCAGTATCGGAAGAAACATTCAGTACTTC. This translates into CASSFSIGRNIQYF.